This T cell receptor beta chain was obtained from a study of blood T cell repertoires in COVID-19. Whole-study context: The recovered donors of Cohort 3 showed two negative PCRs, clearance, or symptom resolution. Collection of acute and convalescent COVID-19 samples took place in the United States, Italy and Spain.

The V segment lost 5 bases and the J segment 7 bases; nucleotides outside the gene matches: 9. Germline CDR1 and CDR2: SGDLS and YYNGEE. The length of the CDR3 is 14 residues. Data came from immunoSEQ multiplex PCR; TCRdb stores just in-frame clones and leaves some out. The table records more than 200,000 clones, more than 75% of them present only once. This TCR was recovered from a man aged 25-45 years in a cohort exposed to, infected with or recovered from COVID-19 (not recorded which). The chain combines TRBV9 with TRBJ2-1; 7 bases fit TRBD2. Sequencing was done on a sample of PBMCs or T cells enriched from blood (not recorded which). The CDR3 DNA follows: TGTGCCAGCAGGGCTACCTTCGGGGGGAATGAGCAGTTCTTC. This encodes CASRATFGGNEQFF.